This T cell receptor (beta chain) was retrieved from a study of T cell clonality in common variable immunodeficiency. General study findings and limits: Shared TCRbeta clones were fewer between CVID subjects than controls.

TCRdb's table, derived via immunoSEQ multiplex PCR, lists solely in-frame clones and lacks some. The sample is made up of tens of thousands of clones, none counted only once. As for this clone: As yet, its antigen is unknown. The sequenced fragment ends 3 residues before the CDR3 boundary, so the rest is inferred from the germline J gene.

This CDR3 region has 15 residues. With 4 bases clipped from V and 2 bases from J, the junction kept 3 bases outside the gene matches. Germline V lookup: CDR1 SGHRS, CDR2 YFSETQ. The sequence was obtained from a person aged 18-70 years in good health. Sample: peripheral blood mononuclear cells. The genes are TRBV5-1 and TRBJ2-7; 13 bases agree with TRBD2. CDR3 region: CASSRGTSGAYEQYF. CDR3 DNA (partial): TGCGCCAGCAGCCGCGGGACTAGCGGGGCCTACGAG.